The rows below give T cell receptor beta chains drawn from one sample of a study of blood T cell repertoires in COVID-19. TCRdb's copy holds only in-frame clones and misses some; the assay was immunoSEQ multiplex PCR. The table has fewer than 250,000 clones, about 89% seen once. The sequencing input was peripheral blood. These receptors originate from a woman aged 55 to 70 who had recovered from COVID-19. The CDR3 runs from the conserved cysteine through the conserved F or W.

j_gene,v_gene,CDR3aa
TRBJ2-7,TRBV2,CASSEFKTSKQYF
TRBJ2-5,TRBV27,CASSRRLARQETQYF
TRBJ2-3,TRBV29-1,CSDPGQPSDTQYF
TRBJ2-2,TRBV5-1,CASSPGQGGGTGELFF
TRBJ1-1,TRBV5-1,CASSFSGTGNTEAFF
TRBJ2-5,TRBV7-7,CASSLADRGETQYF
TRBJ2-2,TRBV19,CASKAGSNTGELFF
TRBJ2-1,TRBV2,CASIAERASSYNEQFF
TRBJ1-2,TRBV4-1,CASSHAGIAYGYGYTF
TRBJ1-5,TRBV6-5,CASSRQKNQPQHF
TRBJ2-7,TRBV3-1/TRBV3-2,CASSQATTQQYF
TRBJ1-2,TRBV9,CASSVEGRGDGYTF
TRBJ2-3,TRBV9,CASSVNPPGGADTQYF
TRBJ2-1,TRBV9,CASSPPREEEQFF
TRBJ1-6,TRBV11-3,CASSSGGSPLHF
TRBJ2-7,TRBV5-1,CASSLDRDTELGNF
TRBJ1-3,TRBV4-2,CASSQPGVSGNTIYF
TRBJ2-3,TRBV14,CASSPWTSRSTDTQYF
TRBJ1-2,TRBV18,CASSPGTSLDYGYTF
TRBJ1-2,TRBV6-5,CASSSTINYGYTF
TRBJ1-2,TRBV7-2,CASSLFAGAGYGYTF
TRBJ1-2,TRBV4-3,CASSQENVGTGRYGYTF
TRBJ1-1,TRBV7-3,CASSLGGRNAEAFF
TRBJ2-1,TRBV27,CASTITTGAGNEQFF
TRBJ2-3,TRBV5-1,CASTPGALTDTQYF
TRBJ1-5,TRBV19,CASSIGTRVNQPQHF
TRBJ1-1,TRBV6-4,CASRRGQGGHEAFF
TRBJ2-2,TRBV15,CATSRELPGTGVGELFF
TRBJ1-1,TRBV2,CASLSRERAFF
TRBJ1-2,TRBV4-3,CASSPTSGGRGGYTF
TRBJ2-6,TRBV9,CASSVVVSGANVLTF
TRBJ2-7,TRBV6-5,CASSYQGLVGEQYF
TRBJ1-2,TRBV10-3,CAISEGQGIYGYTF
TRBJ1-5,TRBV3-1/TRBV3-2,CASSQGGQRWDQPQHF
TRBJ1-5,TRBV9,CASSVGQGKAQPQHF
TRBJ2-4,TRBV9,CASSAQETDVLAKNIQYF
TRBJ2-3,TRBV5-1,CASSLVGTGGSDTQYF
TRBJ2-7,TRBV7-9,CASSPSGYDEQYF
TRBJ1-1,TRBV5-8,CASSLGGGVTSRTEAFF
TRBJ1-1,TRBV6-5,CASRDRGEAFF
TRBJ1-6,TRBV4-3,CASSQDQGWNSPLHF
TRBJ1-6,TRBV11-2,CASSLGDTFPLHF
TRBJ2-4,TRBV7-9,CASSLTLQGSGGINIQYF
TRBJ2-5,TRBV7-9,CASSRGLTRPYF
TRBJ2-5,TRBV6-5,CASSYGLEETQYF
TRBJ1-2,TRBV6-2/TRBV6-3,CASSEYRVSGYTF
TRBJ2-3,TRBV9,CASSLKTSGGTDTQYF
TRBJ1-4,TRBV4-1,CASSQATFPTNEKLFF
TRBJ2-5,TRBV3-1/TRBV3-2,CASSQISAQAQYF